This T cell receptor beta chain was identified during a study of CD8 T cells in ankylosing spondylitis. Broader study findings: Ankylosing spondylitis blood appeared to carry a characteristic TCR beta motif of seven to nine highly homologous variants. Disease-linked clones reportedly concentrated significantly in matched ankylosing spondylitis synovial fluid.

From the 5' RACE reads, TCRdb called clonotypes with MiXCR, one entry per CDR3 protein. The sample lists 100,000 to 150,000 distinct CDR3 sequences, roughly 11% seen once, with 4.1% in the top ten. Trimming removed 7 bases from V and 4 bases from J, with 14 bases in between. Germline V gene sequence: CDR1 SQVTM, CDR2 ANQGSEA. This CDR3 region has 13 residues. This clonotype was seen repeatedly, ten times or more. The antigen is not known. The specimen sequenced was blood, either unsorted or a sorted T cell fraction (not recorded which). The V call is TRBV29-1, the J call TRBJ1-5, with D unclear. This receptor was obtained from a female donor with ankylosing spondylitis or in good health (not recorded which). CDR3 in amino acids: CSAGGSENQPQHF. The CDR3 nucleotides are TGCAGCGCTGGAGGCAGCGAAAATCAGCCCCAGCATTTT.